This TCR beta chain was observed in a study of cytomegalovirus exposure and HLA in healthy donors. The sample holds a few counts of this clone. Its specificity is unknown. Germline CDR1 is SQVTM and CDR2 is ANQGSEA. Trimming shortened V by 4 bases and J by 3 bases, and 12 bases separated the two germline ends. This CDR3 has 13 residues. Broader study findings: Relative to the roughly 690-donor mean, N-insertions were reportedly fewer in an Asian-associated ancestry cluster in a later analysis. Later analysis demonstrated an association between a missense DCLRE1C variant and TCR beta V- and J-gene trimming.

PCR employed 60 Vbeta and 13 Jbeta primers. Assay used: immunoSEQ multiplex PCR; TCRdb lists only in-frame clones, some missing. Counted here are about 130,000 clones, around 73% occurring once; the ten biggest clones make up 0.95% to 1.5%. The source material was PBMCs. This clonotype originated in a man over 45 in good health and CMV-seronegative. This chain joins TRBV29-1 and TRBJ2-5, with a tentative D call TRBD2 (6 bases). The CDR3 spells CSVGRRAEETQYF. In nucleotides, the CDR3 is TGCAGCGTTGGCAGGAGGGCCGAAGAGACCCAGTACTTC.